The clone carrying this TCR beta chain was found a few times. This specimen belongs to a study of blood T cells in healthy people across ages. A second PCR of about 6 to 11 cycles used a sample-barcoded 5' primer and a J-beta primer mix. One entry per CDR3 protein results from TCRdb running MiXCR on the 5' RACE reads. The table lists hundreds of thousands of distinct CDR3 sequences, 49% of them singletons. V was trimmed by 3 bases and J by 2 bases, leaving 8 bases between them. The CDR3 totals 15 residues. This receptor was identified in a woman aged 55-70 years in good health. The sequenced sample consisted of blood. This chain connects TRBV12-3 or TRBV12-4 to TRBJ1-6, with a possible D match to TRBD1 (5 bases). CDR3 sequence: CASSLGRAYNSPLHF. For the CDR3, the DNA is TGTGCCAGCAGTTTGGGCAGGGCCTATAATTCACCCCTCCACTTT.